These T cell receptor beta chains were read from a single sample in a study of blood T cells in healthy people across ages. TCRdb recomputed calls from the 5' RACE reads with MiXCR, one row per CDR3 protein. This table has hundreds of thousands of distinct CDR3 sequences, approximately 59% appearing once. Sequenced: blood. These receptors were collected from a man aged 30 to 45 in good health. The CDR3 runs from the conserved cysteine through the conserved F or W. D genes are given only for firm matches. Not every row has a clone size; where given, it reads once, few, many or a size class.

clone_size	v_call	j_call	d_call	cdr3_nt	cdr3_aa
-	TRBV20-1	TRBJ2-3	TRBD2	TGCAGTGCTTCCGGGACTAGCACGACAGATACGCAGTATTTT	CSASGTSTTDTQYF
many	TRBV6-2/TRBV6-3	TRBJ2-1	-	TGTGCCAGCGGGGGTCTCCACTATTTTTACAATGAGCAGTTCTTC	CASGGLHYFYNEQFF
-	TRBV4-2	TRBJ2-6	-	TGTGCCAGCAGCCAAGAGGGACGGCAGTCTGGGGCCAACGTCCTGACTTTC	CASSQEGRQSGANVLTF
-	TRBV2	TRBJ1-2	-	TGTGCCAGCAGTGGTAGGGGAGTCGGCTATGGCTACACCTTC	CASSGRGVGYGYTF
few	TRBV3-1	TRBJ2-1	TRBD2	TGTGCCAGCAGCCAAGTTATCCTAGCGGGTGAGCAGTTCTTC	CASSQVILAGEQFF
-	TRBV20-1	TRBJ2-3	-	TGCAGTGCTGGGGGGATCTCGGTTACAGATACGCAGTATTTT	CSAGGISVTDTQYF
few	TRBV27	TRBJ2-5	TRBD2	TGTGCCAGCAAACCAATCGGACTAGTGGGGCAAGAGACCCAGTACTTC	CASKPIGLVGQETQYF
-	TRBV7-9	TRBJ2-4	-	TGTGCCAGCAGCACCTCCGGGGCAGATAGTGGCATTCAGTACTTC	CASSTSGADSGIQYF
-	TRBV28	TRBJ1-4	-	TGTGCCAGCAAGACCGGGGTCCGGACTAATGAAAAACTGTTTTTT	CASKTGVRTNEKLFF
-	TRBV4-3	TRBJ2-2	-	TGCGCCAGCAGCCAAGAGGGGGGCAGCCACAGCGGGGAGCTGTTTTTT	CASSQEGGSHSGELFF
once	TRBV6-5	TRBJ1-4	-	TGTGCCAGCAGAGGGACAACTAATGAAAAACTGTTTTTT	CASRGTTNEKLFF
few	TRBV20-1	TRBJ2-7	-	TGCAGTGCCAACCAGGGTTACGAGCAGTACTTC	CSANQGYEQYF
once	TRBV5-4	TRBJ2-2	-	TGTGCCAGCAGCTTGGCCTGGGGTAGAGAGAACACCGGGGAGCTGTTTTTT	CASSLAWGRENTGELFF
-	TRBV19	TRBJ2-6	-	TGTGCCAGTAATAAAAAGGGGTCCGCGGCTGGGGCCAACGTCCTGACTTTC	CASNKKGSAAGANVLTF
-	TRBV24-1	TRBJ2-1	TRBD1	TGTGCCACCAGGGACAGGGAATCCTACAATGAGCAGTTCTTC	CATRDRESYNEQFF
many	TRBV4-2	TRBJ2-1	TRBD2	TGTGCCAGCAGCCAAGTATCGGAGCGGGGGAGATACAATGAGCAGTTCTTC	CASSQVSERGRYNEQFF
-	TRBV20-1	TRBJ2-5	-	TGCAGTGCAGGCCAGCCGGGGGAGACCCAGTACTTC	CSAGQPGETQYF
-	TRBV29-1	TRBJ2-1	TRBD2	TGCAGCGTTGCCCGACTAGCGGGGGGGCGAAGGGCTGAGCAGTTCTTC	CSVARLAGGRRAEQFF
-	TRBV20-1	TRBJ1-2	-	TGCAGTGCGCCCGAATGGGAGTATGGCTACACCTTC	CSAPEWEYGYTF
once	TRBV7-2	TRBJ1-6	-	TGCGCCAGCAGCTTAGTGAGGGCCGGACTCCACGGGGATTCACCCCTCCACTTT	CASSLVRAGLHGDSPLHF
-	TRBV5-6	TRBJ1-2	-	TGTGCCAGCAGCTTGGGTATACCCAGGGACGGGACGTATGGCTACACCTTC	CASSLGIPRDGTYGYTF
once	TRBV21-1	TRBJ1-4	-	TGTGCCAGCAGCATCTGGATGGGGACAGTTAATGAAAAACTGTTTTTT	CASSIWMGTVNEKLFF
-	TRBV20-1	TRBJ2-7	TRBD1	TGCAGTGCTAGAGCAGGGACAGGGGGGTCCTACGAGCAGTACTTC	CSARAGTGGSYEQYF
few	TRBV29-1	TRBJ2-7	-	TGCAGCGTCAAGGGGGAAAACTCCCTCTACGAGCAGTACTTC	CSVKGENSLYEQYF
-	TRBV5-1	TRBJ1-4	-	TGCGCCAGCAGCTTGGTGGAACCAACTAATGAAAAACTGTTTTTT	CASSLVEPTNEKLFF
few	TRBV4-2	TRBJ2-5	-	TGTGCCAGCAGCCAAGCGGGGGCAGCGGCGGGAGAGACCCAGTACTTC	CASSQAGAAAGETQYF
-	TRBV29-1	TRBJ2-3	-	TGCAGCGTTGAAGGGCAGGGAGTGATAGATACGCAGTATTTT	CSVEGQGVIDTQYF
-	TRBV9	TRBJ1-2	-	TGTGCCAGCAGCGGGACCCCCGGGGGTACCGGCTACACCTTC	CASSGTPGGTGYTF